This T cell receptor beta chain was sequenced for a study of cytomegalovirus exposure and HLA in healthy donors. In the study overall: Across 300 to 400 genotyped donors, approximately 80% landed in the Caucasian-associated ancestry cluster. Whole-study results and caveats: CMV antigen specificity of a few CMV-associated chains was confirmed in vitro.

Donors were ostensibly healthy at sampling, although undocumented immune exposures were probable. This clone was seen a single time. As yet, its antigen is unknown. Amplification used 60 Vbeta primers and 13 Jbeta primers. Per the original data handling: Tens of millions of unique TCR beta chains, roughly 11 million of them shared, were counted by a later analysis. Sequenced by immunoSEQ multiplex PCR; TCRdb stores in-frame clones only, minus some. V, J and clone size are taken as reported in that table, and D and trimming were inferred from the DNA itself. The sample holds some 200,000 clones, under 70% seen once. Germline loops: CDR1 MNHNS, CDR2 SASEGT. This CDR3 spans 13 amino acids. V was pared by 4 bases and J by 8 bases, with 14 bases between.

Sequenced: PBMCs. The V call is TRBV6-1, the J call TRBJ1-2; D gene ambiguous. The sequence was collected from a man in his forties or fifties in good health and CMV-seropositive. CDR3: CASSAGSVGGYTF. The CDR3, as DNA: TGTGCCAGCAGTGCGGGGAGCGTAGGGGGCTACACCTTC.